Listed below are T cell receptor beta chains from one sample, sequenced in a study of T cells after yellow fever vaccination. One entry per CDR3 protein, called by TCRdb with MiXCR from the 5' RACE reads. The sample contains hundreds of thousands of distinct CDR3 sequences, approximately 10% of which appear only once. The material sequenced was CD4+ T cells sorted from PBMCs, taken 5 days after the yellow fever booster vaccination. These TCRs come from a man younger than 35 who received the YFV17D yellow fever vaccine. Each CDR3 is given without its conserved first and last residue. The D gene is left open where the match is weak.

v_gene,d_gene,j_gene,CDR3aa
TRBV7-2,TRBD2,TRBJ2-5,ASSLISGAETQY
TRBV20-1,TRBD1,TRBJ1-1,SAPFWTGMNTEAF
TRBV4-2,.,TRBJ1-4,ASSQDPKGNEKLF
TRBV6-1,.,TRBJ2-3,ASSEGPRDTQY
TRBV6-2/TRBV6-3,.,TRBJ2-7,ASSWAGLREQY
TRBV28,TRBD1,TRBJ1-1,ASSSTGEENTEAF
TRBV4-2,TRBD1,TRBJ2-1,ASSQLTMTGNEQF
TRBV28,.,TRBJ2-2,ASSIPSFTGELF
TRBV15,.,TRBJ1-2,ATSAGENYGYT
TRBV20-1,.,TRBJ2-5,SANGAAETQY
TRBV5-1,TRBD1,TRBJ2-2,ASSRAGTGVTGELF
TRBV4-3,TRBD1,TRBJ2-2,ASSQEFQGASNTGELF
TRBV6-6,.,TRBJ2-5,ASSYSGGPETQY
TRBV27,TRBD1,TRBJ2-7,ASSSRTGESQY
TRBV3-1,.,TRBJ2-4,ASSQEGGAGNIQY
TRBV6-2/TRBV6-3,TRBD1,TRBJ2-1,ASRTGGEGKNEQF
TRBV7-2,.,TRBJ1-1,ASSPGAGRGETEAF
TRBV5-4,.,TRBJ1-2,ASSLDAEGYT
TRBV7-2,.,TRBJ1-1,ASSSNIGNTEAF
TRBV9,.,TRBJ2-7,ASSVTPTSYEQY
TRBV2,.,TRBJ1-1,ATGGGSNTEAF
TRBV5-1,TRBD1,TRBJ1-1,ASKGQEGSEAF
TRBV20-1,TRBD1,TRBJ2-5,SATDRNQETQY
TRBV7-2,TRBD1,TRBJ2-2,ANTLQRTGRTGELF
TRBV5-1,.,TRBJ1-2,ASSELGSNYGYT
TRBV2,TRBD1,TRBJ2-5,ASIYLGQGGTQY
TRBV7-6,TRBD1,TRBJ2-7,ASSLAGQGGHEQY
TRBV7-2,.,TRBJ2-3,ASSFRGADTQY
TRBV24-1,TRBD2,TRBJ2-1,ATSDPGGGEQF
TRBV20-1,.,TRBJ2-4,SARDQGGVGGNIQY
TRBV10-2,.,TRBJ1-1,ASSEYRSGSSSF
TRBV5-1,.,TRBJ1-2,ASSLALGADGYT
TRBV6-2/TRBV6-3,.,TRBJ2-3,ASGVLGLGTDTQY
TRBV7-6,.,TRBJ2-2,ASSLRTVNTGELF
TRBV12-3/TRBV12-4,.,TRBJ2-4,ASKLRGSVDIQY
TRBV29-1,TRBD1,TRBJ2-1,SVGRDRGPNEQF
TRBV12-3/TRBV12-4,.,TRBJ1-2,ASSFAALYGYT
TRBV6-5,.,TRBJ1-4,ASSYLVDREKLF
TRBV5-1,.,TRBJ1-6,ASSLDEGGSYNSPLH
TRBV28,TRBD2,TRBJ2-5,AESGGGPGLKTQY
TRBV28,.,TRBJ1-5,ASSLLARQANQPQH
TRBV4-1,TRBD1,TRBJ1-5,ASSHGTGVYQPQH
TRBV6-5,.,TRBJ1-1,ASSYSGQPTNTEAF
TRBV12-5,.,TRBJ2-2,ASALGDFTTGELF
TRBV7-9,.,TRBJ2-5,ASSLGSAGETQY
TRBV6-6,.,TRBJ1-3,ASSLPDRSSGNTIY
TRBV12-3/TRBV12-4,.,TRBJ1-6,ASSEIVPPNSPLH
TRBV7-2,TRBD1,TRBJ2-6,ASSPRQGAGANVLT
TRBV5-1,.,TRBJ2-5,ASSLAPREETQY
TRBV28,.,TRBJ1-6,ASSPSGTLSPLH
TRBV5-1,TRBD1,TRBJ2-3,ASSQRGQGTDTQY
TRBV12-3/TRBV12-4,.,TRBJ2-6,ASSWASGANVLT
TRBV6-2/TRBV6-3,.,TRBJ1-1,ASRSYRSPGTEAF
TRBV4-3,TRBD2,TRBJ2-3,ASSQDRLAGGLYTQY
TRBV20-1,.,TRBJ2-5,SAGGTAGRGETQY
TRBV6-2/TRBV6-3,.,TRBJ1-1,ASSLPVPRRNTEAF
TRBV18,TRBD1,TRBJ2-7,ASSLSSGTGSYEQY